Following are 19 T cell receptor beta chains from one sample sequenced in a study of blood T cell repertoires in COVID-19. Libraries were prepared by immunoSEQ multiplex PCR; TCRdb keeps only in-frame clonotypes and omits some of them. Here the sample spans under 450,000 clones, about 91% being singletons. The sample was peripheral blood. The receptors were sampled from a woman between 40 and 50 years old with COVID-19, enrolled during active disease.

Of note for this clone: The identical CDR3 is also encoded by other nucleotide sequences in the sample. The CDR3, as DNA: TGTGCCAGCTCACCGGGAGGTGACAATCAGCCCCAGCATTTT. As protein: CASSPGGDNQPQHF. This chain links TRBV18 with TRBJ1-5, with D hard to call. Germline V gives CDR1 KGHSH, CDR2 LQKENI. The CDR3 loop spans 14 amino acids. Trimming took 3 bases from V and 3 from J, leaving 9 bases between them. Filled out from reference TRBV18 and TRBJ1-5, the complete variable domain reads NAGVMQNPRHLVRRRGQEARLRCSPMKGHSHVYWYRQLPEEGLKFMVYLQKENIIDESGMPKERFSAEFPKEGPSILRIQQVVRGDSAAYFCASSPGGDNQPQHFGDGTRLSIL.

The J gene is TRBJ2-1, the V gene TRBV28; 12 nucleotides line up with TRBD2. Trimming cost V 5 bases and J 6 bases; bases outside gene matches: 5. Germline CDR1 and CDR2: MDHEN and SYDVKM. CDR3 length equals 15 residues. The CDR3 DNA follows: TGTGCCAGCAGTATACTAGCGGGAGGAACCAATGAGCAGTTCTTC. Its translation is CASSILAGGTNEQFF.

Only a few counts were recorded for this clone. The junction departs from germline at one end; a sequencing error may be responsible. V usage is TRBV5-1 and J usage is TRBJ2-7; TRBD2 might be the D (6 bases). The CDR3 length is 16 residues. CDR1 SGHRS and CDR2 YFSETQ come from the germline V gene. The CDR3 region is CASRLGRRPSSYEQYF. The CDR3 nucleotides read TGCGCCAGCAGATTGGGGAGGAGACCGAGCTCCTACGAGCAGTACTTC.

The rearrangement links TRBV5-5 to TRBJ1-5, with D perhaps TRBD1 (5 bases). CDR1 SGHKS and CDR2 YYEKEE come from the germline V gene (reference sequence). CDR3 size: 15 residues. V lost 0 bases to trimming and J lost 3 bases, with 10 bases between them. For the CDR3, the DNA is TGTGCCAGCAGCTTGGCGGGGACTATCAATCAGCCCCAGCATTTT. It specifies CASSLAGTINQPQHF.

J is TRBJ1-2 and V is TRBV2; no firm D call. Per germline, CDR1 SNHLY and CDR2 FYNNEI. Trimming shortened V by 2 bases and J by 7 bases, and 8 bases separated the two germline ends. The CDR3 contains 12 residues. The chain's CDR3 is CASSEIAGGYTF. Written as DNA, the CDR3 is TGTGCCAGCAGTGAAATAGCGGGTGGCTACACCTTC. Combining the CDR3 with reference TRBV2 and TRBJ1-2 gives the whole variable domain EPEVTQTPSHQVTQMGQEVILRCVPISNHLYFYWYRQILGQKVEFLVSFYNNEISEKSEIFDDQFSVERPDGSNFTLKIRSTKLEDSAMYFCASSEIAGGYTFGSGTRLTVV.

The rearrangement joins TRBV4-3 to TRBJ1-1, with 8 bases fitting TRBD1. Trimming removed 0 bases from V and 6 bases from J; junction bases left unmatched: 6. The length of the CDR3 is 15 residues. Germline V lookup: CDR1 LGHNA, CDR2 YSLEER. The CDR3 nucleotides are TGCGCCAGCAGCCAAGAGGACAGGGCAAAGGCTGAAGCTTTCTTT. This gives the protein CASSQEDRAKAEAFF.

This rearrangement joins TRBV9 to TRBJ1-4; D call uncertain. The CDR3 extends over 16 amino acids. V was shortened by 0 bases and J by 3 bases, with 12 bases between the two germline ends. Germline-derived CDR1 and CDR2 are SGDLS and YYNGEE. The CDR3, as DNA: TGTGCCAGCAGCGTAGGGCCCCGGCAGGCTAATGAAAAACTGTTTTTT. Amino acid sequence: CASSVGPRQANEKLFF. The whole variable domain, filled in from reference TRBV9 and TRBJ1-4, reads DSGVTQTPKHLITATGQRVTLRCSPRSGDLSVYWYQQSLDQGLQFLIQYYNGEERAKGNILERFSAQQFPDLHSELNLSSLELGDSALYFCASSVGPRQANEKLFFGSGTQLSVL.

This clone was seen a few times. The chain recombines TRBV11-2 with TRBJ2-7; 7 bases align to TRBD2. The CDR3 is made up of 14 amino acids. The germline CDR1 and CDR2 sequences are SGHAT and FQNNGV. The V and J ends lost 5 bases and 1 base, in that order; junction bases with no gene match: 5. CDR3 region: CASSRTSASYEQYF. CDR3 DNA sequence: TGTGCCAGCAGCCGTACTAGCGCGTCCTACGAGCAGTACTTC.

This chain joins TRBV6-6 and TRBJ2-2; D perhaps matches TRBD2 (6 bases). CDR3 length equals 15 residues. Germline-derived CDR1 and CDR2 are MNHNY and SVGAGI (reference sequence). Trimming took off 8 bases at V and 6 bases at J, with 19 bases between the two ends. The chain's CDR3 is CASDRNAGRAGELFF. In DNA form, the CDR3 reads TGTGCCAGCGACCGCAACGCGGGAAGGGCCGGGGAGCTGTTTTTT.

The chain links TRBV27 to TRBJ2-2; TRBD1 agrees at 7 bases. The ends lost 2 bases at V and 0 bases at J; junction bases unmatched: 3. Looked up from germline, CDR1 is MNHEY and CDR2 is SMNVEV (reference sequence). The CDR3 covers 16 residues. The CDR3 DNA reads TGTGCCAGCAGTTTACTGGGACAGACGAACACCGGGGAGCTGTTTTTT. It encodes CASSLLGQTNTGELFF.

The chain recombines TRBV5-4 with TRBJ1-1; D is perhaps TRBD1 (5 bases). CDR1 and CDR2 (germline): SGHNT, YYREEE (reference sequence). The CDR3 extends over 13 amino acids. V lost 4 bases and J 1 base, leaving 8 bases between the germline ends. CDR3 sequence: CASSNDRNTEAFF. The CDR3 DNA reads as TGTGCCAGCAGCAACGACAGGAACACTGAAGCTTTCTTT.

The chain employs TRBV19 and TRBJ1-5; perhaps TRBD1 as D (5 bases). Germline V gene data show CDR1 as LNHDA and CDR2 as SQIVND (reference sequence). The V gene lost 4 bases and the J gene lost 7 bases, with 17 bases spanning the gap. The CDR3 extends over 15 amino acids. In DNA form, the CDR3 reads TGTGCCAGTAGTACTTCTGACAGTCTCGGACAGCCCCAGCATTTT. Encoded protein: CASSTSDSLGQPQHF.

The rearrangement uses TRBV2 and TRBJ1-1; D unclear. In germline, CDR1 is SNHLY, CDR2 FYNNEI. The V and J ends lost 9 bases and 4 bases respectively, with 15 bases between them. The CDR3 spans 13 residues. CDR3 region: CASSRIEVTEAFF. CDR3 sequence (DNA): TGTGCCAGTTCGAGGATAGAGGTCACTGAAGCTTTCTTT.

The chain has TRBV6-2 or TRBV6-3 and TRBJ1-2; D possibly corresponds to TRBD1 (5 bases). Deletions cut 2 bases from V and 4 bases from J, with 11 bases between. Germline CDR1 and CDR2: MNHEY and SVGEGT. This CDR3 is 14 amino acids long. The CDR3 loop reads CASSYGAGPYGYTF. Written as DNA, the CDR3 is TGTGCCAGCAGTTACGGGGCAGGGCCCTATGGCTACACCTTC.

This chain links TRBV18 with TRBJ2-1, with D maybe TRBD2 (5 bases). V gave up 3 bases and J gave up 6 bases, with 15 bases separating them. Germline V gives CDR1 KGHSH, CDR2 LQKENI. The CDR3 length is 15 residues. CDR3 loop: CASSPDWTSFNEQFF. The CDR3 nucleotides are TGTGCCAGCTCACCGGACTGGACTTCTTTCAATGAGCAGTTCTTC.

The V gene is TRBV28, the J gene TRBJ1-4, with D tentatively TRBD1 (6 bases). This CDR3 has 15 residues. Germline CDR1 reads MDHEN; CDR2 reads SYDVKM. Trimming left V 2 bases short and J 8 bases short, with 15 bases between. The chain's CDR3 is CASSLMLQGGEKLFF. CDR3 coding DNA: TGTGCCAGCAGTTTAATGCTACAGGGAGGGGAAAAACTGTTTTTT.

The rearrangement links TRBV9 to TRBJ1-5; D call uncertain. The length of the CDR3 is 13 residues. CDR1 SGDLS and CDR2 YYNGEE come from the germline V gene. V was trimmed by 0 bases and J by 11 bases, leaving 12 bases between them. The CDR3 loop is CASSVADRGAQHF. The CDR3 bases are TGTGCCAGCAGCGTAGCGGACCGGGGAGCCCAGCATTTT.

The chain recombines TRBV6-5 with TRBJ1-6, with D tentatively TRBD1 (5 bases). The length of the CDR3 is 15 residues. Germline loops: CDR1 MNHEY, CDR2 SVGAGI. The V end was cut by 3 bases, the J end by 7 bases, with 13 bases between. CDR3 nucleotides: TGTGCCAGCAGTTATAAGGGGTTTGGGAATTCACCCCTCCACTTT. It codes for CASSYKGFGNSPLHF.

The J gene is TRBJ1-3, the V gene TRBV6-5, with D perhaps TRBD1 (6 bases). CDR1 and CDR2 from the germline V gene are MNHEY and SVGAGI. Trimming shortened V by 10 bases and J by 7 bases, and 17 bases separated the two germline ends. CDR3 length: 13 residues. CDR3 DNA sequence: TGTGCCACGTACAGGGAAGCCACGAACACCATATATTTT. Its protein is CATYREATNTIYF.